This is a list of T cell receptor beta chains from one sample in a study of blood T cell repertoires in COVID-19. The table came from immunoSEQ multiplex PCR; TCRdb's copy has only in-frame clones and leaves some out. The table lists about 70,000 clones, approximately 80% of them singletons. Sequenced: peripheral blood. Receptors originate from a human donor in a cohort sampled during active COVID-19. Both conserved end residues are part of each CDR3. The order of the fields is D gene, J gene, V gene, CDR3 protein. A D gene is named only where the DNA matches it firmly.

d_gene: -
j_gene: TRBJ2-6
v_gene: TRBV10-1
CDR3aa: CASSESHGANVLTF

d_gene: TRBD1
j_gene: TRBJ2-3
v_gene: TRBV5-1
CDR3aa: CASSLVGTEPSTDTQYF

d_gene: -
j_gene: TRBJ2-2
v_gene: TRBV2
CDR3aa: CASSWAITGELFF

d_gene: TRBD1
j_gene: TRBJ1-3
v_gene: TRBV2
CDR3aa: CASREGQGLDTIYF

d_gene: -
j_gene: TRBJ2-1
v_gene: TRBV7-2
CDR3aa: CASSPFRAAGEQFF

d_gene: -
j_gene: TRBJ1-5
v_gene: TRBV19
CDR3aa: CASRQYSNQPQHF

d_gene: TRBD1
j_gene: TRBJ2-4
v_gene: TRBV5-1
CDR3aa: CASSSGQVSENIQYF

d_gene: TRBD2
j_gene: TRBJ2-1
v_gene: TRBV6-2/TRBV6-3
CDR3aa: CASSYTPLGPGLAGGVYEQFF

d_gene: -
j_gene: TRBJ1-5
v_gene: TRBV6-1
CDR3aa: CASSEWERDQPQHF

d_gene: TRBD2
j_gene: TRBJ2-7
v_gene: TRBV6-5
CDR3aa: CASTPIAGGEQYF

d_gene: TRBD1
j_gene: TRBJ2-3
v_gene: TRBV2
CDR3aa: CASSERPQGLTQYF

d_gene: -
j_gene: TRBJ2-1
v_gene: TRBV24-1
CDR3aa: CATSDLLDTVKFF

d_gene: -
j_gene: TRBJ1-5
v_gene: TRBV5-4
CDR3aa: CASSLQGNNQPQHF

d_gene: TRBD1
j_gene: TRBJ1-5
v_gene: TRBV19
CDR3aa: CASSPGQGAIQPQHF

d_gene: -
j_gene: TRBJ1-4
v_gene: TRBV20-1
CDR3aa: CSASGQEEKLFF

d_gene: -
j_gene: TRBJ2-1
v_gene: TRBV18
CDR3aa: CASSPPGRLGGYNEQFF

d_gene: -
j_gene: TRBJ1-4
v_gene: TRBV29-1
CDR3aa: CSAYTGSGEKLFF

d_gene: -
j_gene: TRBJ2-7
v_gene: TRBV12-1
CDR3aa: CASSSDYEQYF

d_gene: TRBD1
j_gene: TRBJ1-4
v_gene: TRBV7-8
CDR3aa: CASTIGQGAFSNEKLFF

d_gene: -
j_gene: TRBJ1-5
v_gene: TRBV19
CDR3aa: CASSIISGGPNQPQHF

d_gene: -
j_gene: TRBJ2-1
v_gene: TRBV15
CDR3aa: CATSRDLGEHEQFF

d_gene: -
j_gene: TRBJ1-4
v_gene: TRBV5-1
CDR3aa: CASSLESRTNEKLFF

d_gene: -
j_gene: TRBJ1-2
v_gene: TRBV7-2
CDR3aa: CASSSPTGLGYGYTF

d_gene: TRBD2
j_gene: TRBJ2-7
v_gene: TRBV29-1
CDR3aa: CSVELRLAGGLYEQYF

d_gene: TRBD2
j_gene: TRBJ2-1
v_gene: TRBV12-5
CDR3aa: CASGLVRFLAGGDEQFF

d_gene: TRBD1
j_gene: TRBJ1-2
v_gene: TRBV6-5
CDR3aa: CASGRDRGKGYTF

d_gene: -
j_gene: TRBJ2-7
v_gene: TRBV25-1
CDR3aa: CASSEWAGAYEQYF

d_gene: -
j_gene: TRBJ2-3
v_gene: TRBV30
CDR3aa: CAWSRVLDTQYF

d_gene: TRBD2
j_gene: TRBJ2-7
v_gene: TRBV11-2
CDR3aa: CASSLGLAGVNEYF

d_gene: -
j_gene: TRBJ1-1
v_gene: TRBV6-5
CDR3aa: CASSGAGGLTEAFF

d_gene: TRBD1
j_gene: TRBJ2-7
v_gene: TRBV28
CDR3aa: CASRQGQGATEQYF

d_gene: TRBD2
j_gene: TRBJ2-3
v_gene: TRBV15
CDR3aa: CATSRGGGTREADTQYF

d_gene: TRBD2
j_gene: TRBJ2-1
v_gene: TRBV11-2
CDR3aa: CASSFGGRGVGDEQFF

d_gene: -
j_gene: TRBJ2-3
v_gene: TRBV2
CDR3aa: CASSAQGGRGSATDTQYF

d_gene: -
j_gene: TRBJ2-7
v_gene: TRBV4-3
CDR3aa: CASSQEIGADYEQYF

d_gene: -
j_gene: TRBJ2-5
v_gene: TRBV19
CDR3aa: CASSINNLETQYF

d_gene: -
j_gene: TRBJ2-7
v_gene: TRBV5-4
CDR3aa: CASSTGTSPYEQYF

d_gene: TRBD1
j_gene: TRBJ2-5
v_gene: TRBV29-1
CDR3aa: CSGTGTGVETQYF

d_gene: TRBD1
j_gene: TRBJ2-5
v_gene: TRBV6-5
CDR3aa: CASSSDRDRGLETQYF

d_gene: TRBD2
j_gene: TRBJ2-1
v_gene: TRBV11-2
CDR3aa: CASLPGRGFHEQFF

d_gene: -
j_gene: TRBJ1-1
v_gene: TRBV28
CDR3aa: CASSAPDRWTEAFF

d_gene: -
j_gene: TRBJ2-5
v_gene: TRBV18
CDR3aa: CASSPPSQETQYF

d_gene: -
j_gene: TRBJ1-2
v_gene: TRBV6-2/TRBV6-3
CDR3aa: CASSYAGDGYGYTF

d_gene: -
j_gene: TRBJ2-4
v_gene: TRBV2
CDR3aa: CASSDDRLAKNIQYF

d_gene: TRBD1
j_gene: TRBJ2-7
v_gene: TRBV11-1
CDR3aa: CASSTGTGNVDEQYF

d_gene: -
j_gene: TRBJ2-7
v_gene: TRBV6-2/TRBV6-3
CDR3aa: CASSYSDTYEQYF

d_gene: -
j_gene: TRBJ2-6
v_gene: TRBV6-5
CDR3aa: CATQGGRSGANVLTF

d_gene: -
j_gene: TRBJ2-7
v_gene: TRBV4-2
CDR3aa: CASSQLRTGMYADEQYF

d_gene: -
j_gene: TRBJ2-2
v_gene: TRBV5-1
CDR3aa: CASSLTGGADTGELFF

d_gene: -
j_gene: TRBJ2-5
v_gene: TRBV3-1/TRBV3-2
CDR3aa: CASSPRQEQETQYF

d_gene: TRBD1
j_gene: TRBJ2-5
v_gene: TRBV7-2
CDR3aa: CASSLQGTAWGETQYF

d_gene: TRBD2
j_gene: TRBJ2-5
v_gene: TRBV2
CDR3aa: CASSDSGSPGETQYF